This T cell receptor beta chain was sequenced in a study of blood T cells in healthy people across ages. For the second PCR, which ran for about 7 to 11 cycles, a sample-barcoded 5' primer and a J-beta primer mix were used. Researchers report that each sample yielded at least 3 million CDR3-containing paired-end reads. TCRdb re-analysed the 5' RACE reads in MiXCR, keeping a single row per CDR3 protein. The table has hundreds of thousands of distinct CDR3 sequences, around 20% seen once. This clonotype was counted at least ten times. The sequence was collected from a man aged 65 to 85 in good health. The sequencing sample was made of blood.

In nucleotides, the CDR3 is TGTGCCAGCAGCCAGGCGCCTAGCGGTTTGAGCTCCTACGAGCAGTACTTC. This gives the protein CASSQAPSGLSSYEQYF. The V gene is TRBV3-1, the J gene TRBJ2-7; 7 bases are a match to TRBD2. This CDR3 region has 17 residues. V lost 3 bases and J lost 0; bases outside the gene matches: 11. Looked up from germline, CDR1 is LGHDT and CDR2 is YNNKEL (reference sequence).